Sequencing of this T cell receptor beta chain was carried out in a study of human T cells and chemical hapten exposure. For the study at large: Per-sample TCR yield variation was attributed mainly to small pooled library volume differences.

Study-wide findings and caveats: Sensitization with DPC brought no change to TCRs above 1 in 1000 in frequency.

Losses at the gene ends were 1 base for V and 2 bases for J; bases not matched to a gene: 5. Germline V gene data show CDR1 as DFQATT and CDR2 as SNEGSKA (reference sequence). This CDR3 has 15 amino acids. This clonotype was found a few times. The antigen is unknown. Single cDNA molecules in the library carried unique molecular identifiers attached during preparation. Authors' analysis steps: A per-sample median of roughly 96,000 TCRs was observed, with counts ranging from 23,224 to 690,600. TCRdb independently ran MiXCR on the 5' RACE reads; one entry per CDR3 protein. The V and J calls shown here were made by TCRdb, not taken from the authors' results. The data contain 130,000 or so distinct CDR3 sequences, roughly 4% of them singletons. Unfractionated whole blood was the source of the extracted total RNA.

The sequence was collected from a female donor in good health. The chain links TRBV20-1 to TRBJ1-5, with 7 positions matching TRBD1. The CDR3 DNA is TGCAGTGCTAGAGCCACAGGGGTGGGCAATCAGCCCCAGCATTTT. This translates into CSARATGVGNQPQHF.